This T cell receptor beta chain comes out of a study of tumor-infiltrating lymphocytes in primary liver carcinoma. Study results and caveats: The use of bulk unsorted samples meant that CD4+ and CD8+ repertoires were not compared. When set against blood, tumors had a significantly higher top-250-clone fraction (p = 0.039).

The template, about 500 ng total RNA, yielded TCR beta cDNA made with a constant-region primer. Slightly modified ARM-PCR served as the procedure for the TCR beta libraries. These libraries came from three rounds of nested multiplex PCR. TRBV1-TRBV30 forward and Cbeta reverse primers drove the first two roughly 10-cycle rounds. One entry per CDR3 protein results from TCRdb running MiXCR on the multiplex PCR reads. The data show 300,000 to 400,000 distinct CDR3 sequences, about 60% seen once. Germline V lookup: CDR1 LGHNT, CDR2 FRNRAP. The CDR3 extends over 14 amino acids. About this clonotype: The antigen remains undetermined. Its ends do not fully match the called genes, so a read error is possible.

RNA isolated from unsorted whole blood supplied the blood RNA, with germline DNA also extracted. The receptor was isolated from a man between 40 and 49 years old with primary liver carcinoma and hepatitis B virus infection. The material sequenced was peripheral blood. The chain recombines TRBV12-5 with TRBJ2-2, with D uncertain. CDR3 sequence reads: CATGLTPNTGELFF. CDR3 sequence (DNA): TGTGCTACTGGTTTGACCCCGAACACCGGGGAGCTGTTTTTT.